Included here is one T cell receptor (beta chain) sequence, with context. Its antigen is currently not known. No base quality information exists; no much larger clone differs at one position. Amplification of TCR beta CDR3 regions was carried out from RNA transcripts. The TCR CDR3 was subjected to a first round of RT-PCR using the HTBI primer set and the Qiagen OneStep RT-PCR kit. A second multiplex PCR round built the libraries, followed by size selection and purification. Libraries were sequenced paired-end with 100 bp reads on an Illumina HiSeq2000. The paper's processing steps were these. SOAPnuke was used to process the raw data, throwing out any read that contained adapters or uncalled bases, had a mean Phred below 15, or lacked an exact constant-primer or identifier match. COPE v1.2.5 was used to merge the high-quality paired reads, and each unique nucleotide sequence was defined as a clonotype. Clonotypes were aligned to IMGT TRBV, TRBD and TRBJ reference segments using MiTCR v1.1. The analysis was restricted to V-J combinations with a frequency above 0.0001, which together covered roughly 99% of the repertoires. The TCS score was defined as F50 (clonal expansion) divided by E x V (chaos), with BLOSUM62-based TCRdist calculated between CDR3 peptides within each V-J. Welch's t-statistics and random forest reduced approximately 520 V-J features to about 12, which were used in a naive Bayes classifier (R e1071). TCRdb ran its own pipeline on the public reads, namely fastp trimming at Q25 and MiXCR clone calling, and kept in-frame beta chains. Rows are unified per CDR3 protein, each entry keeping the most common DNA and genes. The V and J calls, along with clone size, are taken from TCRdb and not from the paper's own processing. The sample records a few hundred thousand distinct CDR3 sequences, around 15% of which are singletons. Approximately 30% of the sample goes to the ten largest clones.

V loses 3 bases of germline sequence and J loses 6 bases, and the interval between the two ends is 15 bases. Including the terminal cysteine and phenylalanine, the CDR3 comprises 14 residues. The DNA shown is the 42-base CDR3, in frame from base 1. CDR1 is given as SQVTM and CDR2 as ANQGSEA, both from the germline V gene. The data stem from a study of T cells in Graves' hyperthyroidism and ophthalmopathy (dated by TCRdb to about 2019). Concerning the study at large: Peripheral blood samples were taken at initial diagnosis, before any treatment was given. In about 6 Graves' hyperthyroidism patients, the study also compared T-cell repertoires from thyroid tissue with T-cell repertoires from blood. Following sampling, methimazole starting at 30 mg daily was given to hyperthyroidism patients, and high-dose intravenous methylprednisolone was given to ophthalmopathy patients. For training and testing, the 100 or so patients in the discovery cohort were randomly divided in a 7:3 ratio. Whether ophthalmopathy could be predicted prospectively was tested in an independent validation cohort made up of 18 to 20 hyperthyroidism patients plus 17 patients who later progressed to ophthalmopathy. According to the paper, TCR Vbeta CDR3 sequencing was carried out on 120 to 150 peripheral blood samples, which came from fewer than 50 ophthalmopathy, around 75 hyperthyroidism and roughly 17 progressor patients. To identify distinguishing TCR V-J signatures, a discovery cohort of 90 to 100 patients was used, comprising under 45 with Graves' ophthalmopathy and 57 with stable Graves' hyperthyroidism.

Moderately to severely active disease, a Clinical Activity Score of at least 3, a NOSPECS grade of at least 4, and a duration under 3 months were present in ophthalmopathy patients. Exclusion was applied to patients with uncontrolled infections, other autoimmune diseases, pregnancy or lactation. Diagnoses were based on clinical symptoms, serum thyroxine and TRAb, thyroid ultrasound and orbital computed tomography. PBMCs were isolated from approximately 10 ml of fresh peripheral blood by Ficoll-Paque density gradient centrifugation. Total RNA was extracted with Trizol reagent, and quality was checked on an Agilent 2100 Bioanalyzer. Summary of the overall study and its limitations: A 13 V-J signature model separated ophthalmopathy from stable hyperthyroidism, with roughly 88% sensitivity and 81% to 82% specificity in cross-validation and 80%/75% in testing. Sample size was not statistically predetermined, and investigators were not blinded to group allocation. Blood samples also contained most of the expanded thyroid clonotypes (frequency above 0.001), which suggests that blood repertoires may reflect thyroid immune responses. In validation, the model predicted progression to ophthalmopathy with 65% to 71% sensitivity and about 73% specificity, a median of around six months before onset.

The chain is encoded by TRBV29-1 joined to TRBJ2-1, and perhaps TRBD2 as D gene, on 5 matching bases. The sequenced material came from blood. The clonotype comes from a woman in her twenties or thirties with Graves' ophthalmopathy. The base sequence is TGCAGCGTTGAGAAGATGGCGGGCCTCAATGAGCAGTTCTTC. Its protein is CSVEKMAGLNEQFF.